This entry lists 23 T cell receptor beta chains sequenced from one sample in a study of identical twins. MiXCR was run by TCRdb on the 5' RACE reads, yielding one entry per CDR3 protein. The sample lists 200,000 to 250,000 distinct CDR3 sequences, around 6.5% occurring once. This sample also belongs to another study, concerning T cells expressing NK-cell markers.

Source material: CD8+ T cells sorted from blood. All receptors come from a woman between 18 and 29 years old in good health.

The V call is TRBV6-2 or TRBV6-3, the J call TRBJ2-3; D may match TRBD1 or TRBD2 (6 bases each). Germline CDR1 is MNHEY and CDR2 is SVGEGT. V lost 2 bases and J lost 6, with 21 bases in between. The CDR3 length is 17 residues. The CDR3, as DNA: TGTGCCAGCAGTTACATTAGCAGGGGACTCTCGTCTGATACGCAGTATTTT. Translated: CASSYISRGLSSDTQYF.

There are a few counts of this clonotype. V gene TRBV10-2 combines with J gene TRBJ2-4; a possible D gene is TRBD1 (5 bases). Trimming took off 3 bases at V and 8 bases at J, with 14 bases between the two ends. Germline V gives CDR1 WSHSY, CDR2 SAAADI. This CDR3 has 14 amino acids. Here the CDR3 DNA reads TGCGCCAGCAGTGAAATCAGGGCTCGAGACATTCAGTACTTC. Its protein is CASSEIRARDIQYF.

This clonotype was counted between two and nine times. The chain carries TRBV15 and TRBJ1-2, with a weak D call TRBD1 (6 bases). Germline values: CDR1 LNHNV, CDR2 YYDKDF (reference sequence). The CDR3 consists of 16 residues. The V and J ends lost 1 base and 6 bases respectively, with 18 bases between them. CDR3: CATSRVGGGGPDGYTF. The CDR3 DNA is TGTGCCACCAGCAGAGTCGGGGGTGGGGGGCCGGATGGCTACACCTTC.

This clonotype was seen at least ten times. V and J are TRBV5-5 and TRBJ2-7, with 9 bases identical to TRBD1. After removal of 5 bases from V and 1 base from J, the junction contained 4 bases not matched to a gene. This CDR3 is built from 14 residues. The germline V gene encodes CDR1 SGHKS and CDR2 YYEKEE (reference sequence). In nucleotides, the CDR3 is TGTGCCAGCAGGCCGACAGGGGGGTCCTACGAGCAGTACTTC. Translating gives CASRPTGGSYEQYF.

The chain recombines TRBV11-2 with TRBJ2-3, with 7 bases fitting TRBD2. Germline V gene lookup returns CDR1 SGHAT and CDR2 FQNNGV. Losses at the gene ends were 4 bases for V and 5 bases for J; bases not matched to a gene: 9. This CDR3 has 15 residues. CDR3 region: CASSYSGGYRDTQYF. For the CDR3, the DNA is TGTGCCAGCAGCTACTCCGGGGGGTACCGAGATACGCAGTATTTT.

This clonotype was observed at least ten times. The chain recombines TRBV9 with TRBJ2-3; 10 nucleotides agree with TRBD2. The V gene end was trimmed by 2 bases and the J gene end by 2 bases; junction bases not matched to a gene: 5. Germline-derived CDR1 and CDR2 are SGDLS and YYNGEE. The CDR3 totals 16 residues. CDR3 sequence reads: CASSVSSGSATDTQYF. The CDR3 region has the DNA TGTGCCAGCAGCGTCTCTAGCGGGAGTGCCACAGATACGCAGTATTTT.

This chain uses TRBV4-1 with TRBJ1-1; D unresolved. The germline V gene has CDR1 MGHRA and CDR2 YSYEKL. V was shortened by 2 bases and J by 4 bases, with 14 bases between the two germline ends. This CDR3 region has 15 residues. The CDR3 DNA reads TGCGCCAGCAGCCAAAGTCCCAACAGAGGCACTGAAGCTTTCTTT. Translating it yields CASSQSPNRGTEAFF.

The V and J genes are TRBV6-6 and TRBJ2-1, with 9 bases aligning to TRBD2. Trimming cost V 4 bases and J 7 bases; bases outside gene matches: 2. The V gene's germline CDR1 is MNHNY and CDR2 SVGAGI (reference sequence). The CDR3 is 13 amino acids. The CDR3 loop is CASSWTSENEQFF. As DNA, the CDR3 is TGTGCCAGCAGTTGGACTAGCGAGAATGAGCAGTTCTTC.

CDR3 residues: CAISEPWQGATRAFF. CDR3 DNA sequence: TGTGCCATCAGTGAGCCCTGGCAGGGGGCGACCAGAGCTTTCTTT. This chain links TRBV10-3 with TRBJ1-1, with TRBD1 matching 8 bases. The CDR3 is made up of 15 amino acids. Germline loops: CDR1 ENHRY, CDR2 SYGVKD. Germline trimming cut 2 bases from V and 10 bases from J; bases unmatched to any gene: 12.

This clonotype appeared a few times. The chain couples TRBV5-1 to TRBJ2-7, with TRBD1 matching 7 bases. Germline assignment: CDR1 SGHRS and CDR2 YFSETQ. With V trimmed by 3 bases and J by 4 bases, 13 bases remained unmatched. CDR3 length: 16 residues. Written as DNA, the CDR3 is TGCGCCAGCAGCTCCTTCCGGACAGGTAATGAGTACGAGCAGTACTTC. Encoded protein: CASSSFRTGNEYEQYF.

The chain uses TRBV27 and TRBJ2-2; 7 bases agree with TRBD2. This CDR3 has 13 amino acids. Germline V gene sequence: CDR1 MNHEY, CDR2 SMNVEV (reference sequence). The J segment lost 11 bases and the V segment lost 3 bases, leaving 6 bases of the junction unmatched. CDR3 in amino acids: CASSFTSARELFF. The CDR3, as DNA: TGTGCCAGCAGTTTTACTAGCGCCCGAGAGCTGTTTTTT.

DNA for the CDR3: TGTGCCAGCAGTTTGGGGGGTCGGCTCGATGAGCAGTTCTTC. The encoded protein is CASSLGGRLDEQFF. The gene calls are TRBV27 and TRBJ2-1; the D gene is possibly TRBD2 (6 bases). This CDR3 is built from 14 residues. Between the trimmed V and J ends, which lost 3 bases and 8 bases, there was a span of 14 bases. Germline V gene lookup returns CDR1 MNHEY and CDR2 SMNVEV (reference sequence).

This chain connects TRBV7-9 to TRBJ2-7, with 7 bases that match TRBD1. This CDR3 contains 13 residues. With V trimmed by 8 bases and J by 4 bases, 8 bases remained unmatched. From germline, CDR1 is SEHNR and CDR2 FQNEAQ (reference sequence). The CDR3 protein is CASRQGDGYEQYF. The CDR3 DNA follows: TGTGCCAGCCGACAGGGAGACGGTTACGAGCAGTACTTC.

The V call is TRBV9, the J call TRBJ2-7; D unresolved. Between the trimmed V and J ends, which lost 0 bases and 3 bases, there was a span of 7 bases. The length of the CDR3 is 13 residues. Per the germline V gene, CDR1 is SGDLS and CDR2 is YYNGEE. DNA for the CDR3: TGTGCCAGCAGCGTAGGTCTCGACTACGAGCAGTACTTC. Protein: CASSVGLDYEQYF.

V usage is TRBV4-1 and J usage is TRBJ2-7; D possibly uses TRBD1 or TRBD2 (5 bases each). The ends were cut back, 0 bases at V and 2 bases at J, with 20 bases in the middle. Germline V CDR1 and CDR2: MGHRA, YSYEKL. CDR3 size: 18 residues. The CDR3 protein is CASSQEEARGPNPYEQYF. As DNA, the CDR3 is TGCGCCAGCAGCCAAGAAGAAGCCCGGGGCCCAAACCCCTACGAGCAGTACTTC.

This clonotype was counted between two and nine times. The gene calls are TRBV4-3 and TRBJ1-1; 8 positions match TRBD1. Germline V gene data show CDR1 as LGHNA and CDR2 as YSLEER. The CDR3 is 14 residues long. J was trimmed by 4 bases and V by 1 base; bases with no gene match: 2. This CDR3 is CASSQGTGFTEAFF. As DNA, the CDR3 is TGCGCCAGCAGCCAAGGGACAGGGTTCACTGAAGCTTTCTTT.

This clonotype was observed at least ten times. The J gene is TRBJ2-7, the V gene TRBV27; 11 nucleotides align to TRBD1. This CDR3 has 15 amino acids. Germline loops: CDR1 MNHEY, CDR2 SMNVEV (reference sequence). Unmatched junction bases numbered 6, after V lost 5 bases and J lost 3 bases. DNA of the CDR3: TGTGCCAGCAGTCCCGGGACAGGGGGTTTCTACGAGCAGTACTTC. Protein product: CASSPGTGGFYEQYF.

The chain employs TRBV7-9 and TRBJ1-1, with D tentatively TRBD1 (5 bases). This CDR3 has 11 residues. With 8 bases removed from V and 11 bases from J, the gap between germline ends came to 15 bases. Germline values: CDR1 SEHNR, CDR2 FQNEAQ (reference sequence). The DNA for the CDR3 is TGTGCCAGCGTAGTAGGCAAGGGGGCTTTCTTT. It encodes CASVVGKGAFF.

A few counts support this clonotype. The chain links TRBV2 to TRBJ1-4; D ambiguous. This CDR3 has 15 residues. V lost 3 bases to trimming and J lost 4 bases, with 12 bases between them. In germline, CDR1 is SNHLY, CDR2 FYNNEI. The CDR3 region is CASSDSGEYNEKLFF. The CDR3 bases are TGTGCCAGCAGTGACTCGGGAGAGTATAATGAAAAACTGTTTTTT.

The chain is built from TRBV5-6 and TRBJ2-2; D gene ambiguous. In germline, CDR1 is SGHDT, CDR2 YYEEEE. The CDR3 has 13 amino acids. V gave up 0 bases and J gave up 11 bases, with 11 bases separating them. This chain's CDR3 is CASSLGSMGELFF. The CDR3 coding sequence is TGTGCCAGCAGCTTGGGATCGATGGGCGAGCTGTTTTTT.

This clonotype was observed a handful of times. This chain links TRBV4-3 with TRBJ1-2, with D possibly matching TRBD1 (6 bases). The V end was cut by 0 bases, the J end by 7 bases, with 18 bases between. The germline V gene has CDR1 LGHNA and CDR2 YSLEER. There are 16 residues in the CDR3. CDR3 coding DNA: TGCGCCAGCAGCCAAGATCTGGAAACAGGGATCGGTGGCTACACCTTC. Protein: CASSQDLETGIGGYTF.

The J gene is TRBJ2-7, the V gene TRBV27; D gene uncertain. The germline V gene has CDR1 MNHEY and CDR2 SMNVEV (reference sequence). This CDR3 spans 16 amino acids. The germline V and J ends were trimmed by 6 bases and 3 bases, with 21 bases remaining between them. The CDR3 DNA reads TGTGCCAGCAGAGGGCGGCGATCCTATCCAGTCTACGAGCAGTACTTC. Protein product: CASRGRRSYPVYEQYF.

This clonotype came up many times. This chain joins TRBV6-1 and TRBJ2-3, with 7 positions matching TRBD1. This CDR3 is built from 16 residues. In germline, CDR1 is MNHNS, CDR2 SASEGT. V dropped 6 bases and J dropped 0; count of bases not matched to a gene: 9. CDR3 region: CASSLRTGASTDTQYF. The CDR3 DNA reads TGTGCCAGCAGCCTACGGACAGGTGCTAGCACAGATACGCAGTATTTT.